The present T cell receptor (beta chain) was sequenced within a study of blood T cell repertoires in COVID-19. Study-wide background: Acute-phase and convalescent COVID-19 samples originated in the United States, Italy and Spain. T cells, B-cell-depleted T cells, or PBMCs supplied cDNA or gDNA.

This CDR3 spans 18 amino acids. Germline V CDR1 and CDR2: LNHDA, SQIVND (reference sequence). After removal of 3 bases from V and 0 bases from J, the junction contained 11 bases not matched to a gene. Per the original methods: Reference gene primer amplification gave nucleated cell count estimates. Sequencing used immunoSEQ multiplex PCR; TCRdb keeps in-frame clones, though not all of them. The DNA gave D and trimming, while V, J and clone size come from that table. The data show some 90,000 clones, 89% seen once. This chain links TRBV19 with TRBJ2-1, with TRBD2 identical over 7 bases. Sample: peripheral blood. The source is a woman of 80 years or more with active COVID-19. CDR3 amino acids: CASSIPGVERGSYNEQFF. The CDR3 bases are TGTGCCAGTAGTATTCCGGGAGTAGAGCGGGGCTCCTACAATGAGCAGTTCTTC.